Listed below are T cell receptor beta chains from one sample, sequenced in a study of T cell responses to AZD1222 COVID-19 vaccine. Some clones are missing from TCRdb's copy, which holds only in-frame ones; the method was immunoSEQ multiplex PCR. The table lists 110,000 to 150,000 clones, roughly 93% of them singletons. Here the sequenced sample was peripheral blood, taken after recovery from COVID-19. These TCRs come from an adult who had recovered from COVID-19. The CDR3 runs from the conserved cysteine through the conserved F or W. The order of the fields is clone size, CDR3 length, J gene, V gene, CDR3 protein. Part of the rows lack a size; the others show once, few, many or a class for expanded clones.

- 14 TRBJ1-2 TRBV5-1 CASSPGTENYGYTF
- 13 TRBJ1-5 TRBV6-4 CASSWGPNQPQHF
- 14 TRBJ1-4 TRBV19 CASSGTGANEKLFF
- 13 TRBJ1-2 TRBV27 CASSRRAVDGYTF
- 13 TRBJ1-6 TRBV6-5 CASRRNYNSPLHF
- 16 TRBJ2-2 TRBV23-1 CASSQSRTVNTGELFF
- 19 TRBJ1-2 TRBV5-5 CASSLASSGGSARNYGYTF
- 13 TRBJ2-1 TRBV5-1 CASSSGPYNEQFF
once 10 TRBJ2-5 TRBV10-3 CAIGEETQYF
few 17 TRBJ1-5 TRBV7-8 CASSSAPGGRGSWPQHF
- 15 TRBJ1-1 TRBV11-2 CASSLVARANTEAFF
- 15 TRBJ2-1 TRBV10-3 CAIQPRAGLGTEQFF
- 17 TRBJ2-2 TRBV2 CASSDTLGQFLGGELFF
- 16 TRBJ1-2 TRBV5-1 CASSLGGSPGDYGYTF
- 13 TRBJ1-1 TRBV30 CAWSVTGVLEAFF
- 17 TRBJ2-1 TRBV5-1 CASSLTLAGGPGNEQFF
- 15 TRBJ2-7 TRBV5-4 CASSLVAGQGEEQYF
- 20 TRBJ2-1 TRBV14 CASSQDWTSGRALERDEQFF
- 15 TRBJ2-7 TRBV5-4 CASSPGLAGVYEQYF
- 15 TRBJ1-2 TRBV5-4 CASSLSQESRQSQTF
- 16 TRBJ1-6 TRBV19 CASSTNLRVGGSPLHF
- 15 TRBJ2-7 TRBV6-5 CASSYWDRGRYEQYF
- 15 TRBJ2-7 TRBV5-1 CASSLWGQGASEQYF
- 18 TRBJ2-1 TRBV30 CAWGSGLAGGSSYNEQFF
- 14 TRBJ2-6 TRBV19 CASSIGSGANVLTF
- 17 TRBJ2-1 TRBV3-1/TRBV3-2 CASSPRARASPYNEQFF
- 16 TRBJ2-1 TRBV18 CASSPPGTSGRDEQFF
once 14 TRBJ1-1 TRBV18 CASSPGTSSGEAFF
- 14 TRBJ1-6 TRBV3-1/TRBV3-2 CASSRTDWGSPLHF
once 14 TRBJ1-5 TRBV12-2 CASRQTGTNQPQHF
- 15 TRBJ2-7 TRBV7-3 CASSLRTGVNYEQYF
- 14 TRBJ2-2 TRBV9 CASSGSGRVGELFF
once 15 TRBJ2-6 TRBV10-3 CASGEGGTGANVLTF
- 17 TRBJ2-7 TRBV28 CASSSSGLAETIYEQYF